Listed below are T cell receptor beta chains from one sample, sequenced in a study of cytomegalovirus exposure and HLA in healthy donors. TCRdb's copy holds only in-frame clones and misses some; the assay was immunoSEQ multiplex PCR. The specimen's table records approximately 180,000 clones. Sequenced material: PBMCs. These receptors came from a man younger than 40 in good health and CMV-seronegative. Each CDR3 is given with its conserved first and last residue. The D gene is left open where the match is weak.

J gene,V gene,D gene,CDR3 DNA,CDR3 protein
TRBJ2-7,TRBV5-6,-,TGTGCCAGCAGCTTGAGGGGGATACTGGGCGAGCAGTACTTC,CASSLRGILGEQYF
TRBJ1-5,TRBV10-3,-,TGTGCCATCACCGCAGGGTCAGATCAGCCCCAGCATTTT,CAITAGSDQPQHF
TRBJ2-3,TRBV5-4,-,TGTGCCAGCAGCTTACGGGCAGGGTACACAGATACGCAGTATTTT,CASSLRAGYTDTQYF
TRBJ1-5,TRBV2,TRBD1,TGTGCCAGCAGCGGTTTAGCGTCAGGGGGGCAGGATCAGCCCCAGCATTTT,CASSGLASGGQDQPQHF
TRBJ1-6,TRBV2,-,TGTGCCAGCAGTGAAAGTAACAGACGGAATTCACCCCTCCACTTT,CASSESNRRNSPLHF
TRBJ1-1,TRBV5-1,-,TGCGCCAGCAGCCAGCTGGGGGCCTGGCCTGAAGCTTTCTTT,CASSQLGAWPEAFF
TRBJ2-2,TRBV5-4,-,TGTGCCAGCAGCTTATTATCTACAGTAAACACCGGGGAGCTGTTTTTT,CASSLLSTVNTGELFF
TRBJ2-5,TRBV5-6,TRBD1,TGTGCCAGCAGCTCCCCGTGGCTGACAGGGGAAGAGACCCAGTACTTC,CASSSPWLTGEETQYF
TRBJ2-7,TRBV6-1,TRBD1,TGTGCCAGCAGCGGACAGGGGCCTGAGCAGTACTTC,CASSGQGPEQYF
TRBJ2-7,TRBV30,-,TGTGCCTGGGGGGGAGGGGGTTCGCAGCAGTACTTC,CAWGGGGSQQYF